A selection of T cell receptor beta chains follows, all from one sample in a study of CD8+ T cells in alopecia areata. Repertoires were generated with immunoSEQ multiplex PCR, while TCRdb's copy carries only in-frame clones and drops some. The sample comprises about 150,000 clones, 75% to 90% of which are singletons, and approximately 15% rests with the top ten. The material sequenced was CD8+ T cells sorted from blood, taken at week 0. Receptors originate from a human donor with alopecia areata. Each CDR3 is given without its conserved first and last residue.

v_call cdr3_aa
TRBV4-2 ASSQAQGFFQETQY
TRBV2 ASSTTSTYEQY
TRBV5-6 ASSWSGSSYEQY
TRBV7-9 ASSSVAGQPNEKLF
TRBV5-1 ASSLEGSASYTDTQY
TRBV6-5 ASSYRRDFPPDTQY
TRBV30 AWSVRALSTDTQY
TRBV7-3 ASKAAGRSYNEQF
TRBV5-8 ASSFGGPTDTQY
TRBV13 ASRDGREQIDEQY
TRBV7-9 ASSSPTGDTYAQY
TRBV7-2 ASSLGRTYEQY
TRBV30 AWSGGPHGYT
TRBV11-2 ASSFGTGGGDTQY
TRBV29-1 SVEDLGHPY
TRBV2 ASSKGGGRDTGELF
TRBV18 ASSLRPWDEAGETQY
TRBV7-2 ASSPAREGAYNEQF
TRBV7-9 ASSGREQF
TRBV6-5 ASRASESSYNEQF
TRBV19 ASSGLAGIYNEQF
TRBV19 ASSPGLPKTYEQY
TRBV9 ASSVDGARGGYT
TRBV5-1 ASSLFTGEPDTQY
TRBV14 ASSQELDSTDTQY
TRBV30 AYSPGQGTRPQH
TRBV10-3 ASSGSGDRGVGEAF
TRBV11-2 ASSLAGAPYEQY
TRBV7-3 ASSLYSGYQQF
TRBV19 ASSIQMNTEAF
TRBV25-1 ASIHDTQY
TRBV11-1 ASSYSSGEQF
TRBV29-1 SVGAGFDSTDTQY
TRBV12-5 ASGLDSRTDTQY
TRBV27 ASSLKSGNQPQH
TRBV5-6 ASSSTLDGYTGELF